This T cell receptor (beta chain) originates from a study of T-cell memory formation after mild COVID-19. General observations from the study: Cross-reactive memory appears to have joined, as suggested by some responding clones showing up in pre-infection memory. The study found contracting CD4+ clones mainly in CM and EM and contracting CD8+ clones in EMRA. Second-wave clones with a day 37 peak had unconfirmed SARS-CoV-2 specificity. Day 15 to 85 contracting clones showed balanced CD4/CD8; day 15 to 37 expanders favored CD4+.

TCRdb re-called the 5' RACE reads through MiXCR, storing one row per CDR3 protein. The sample contains 200,000 to 250,000 distinct CDR3 sequences, approximately 9% of which appear only once. Note on this clonotype: Its antigen is not known.

The CDR3 spans 14 residues. CDR1 and CDR2 (germline): LNHDA, SQIVND (reference sequence). V gave up 10 bases and J gave up 8 bases; unmatched junction bases: 9. This chain joins TRBV19 and TRBJ2-1; TRBD2 aligns across 12 bases. Material: PBMCs or a T cell subset sorted from them (not recorded which). The receptor was isolated from a man between 18 and 35 years old who had mild COVID-19 (a few samples of this study predate the infection). Cell type and time point are not known. CDR3: CATAPSGGAHEQFF. For the CDR3, the DNA is TGTGCCACCGCCCCTAGCGGGGGGGCTCATGAGCAGTTCTTC.